A selection of T cell receptor beta chains follows, all from one sample in a study of blood T cell repertoires in COVID-19. Profiled with immunoSEQ multiplex PCR; TCRdb holds only in-frame clones, not every one. This sample has tens of thousands of clones; 90% occur once, and the top ten carry around 40%. The sequencing sample was made of peripheral blood. All receptors derive from a man aged 55 to 70 with active or convalescent COVID-19. Each CDR3 is given with its conserved first and last residue. The D gene is left open where the match is weak. The size field is filled for only some rows; it gives once, few, many or a size class.

size,V,D,J,DNA,CDR3
-,TRBV19,-,TRBJ2-2,TGTGCCAGTATACCGGGACAAGTTAACACCGGGGAGCTGTTTTTT,CASIPGQVNTGELFF
-,TRBV4-1,-,TRBJ1-4,TGCGCCAGCAGCCAAGGGCAGGTCCTTAATGAAAAACTGTTTTTT,CASSQGQVLNEKLFF
once,TRBV3-1/TRBV3-2,-,TRBJ2-2,TGTGCCAGCAGCCTCTCAGGGGCCACCGGGGAGCTGTTTTTT,CASSLSGATGELFF
-,TRBV6-6,TRBD2,TRBJ2-7,TGTGCCAGCAGTTACGGGGGGGGATTCGGCTACGAGCAGTACTTC,CASSYGGGFGYEQYF
-,TRBV9,-,TRBJ2-3,TGTGCCAGCAGCGTAGCGACAGCTAGAGATACGCAGTATTTT,CASSVATARDTQYF
-,TRBV11-1,-,TRBJ2-2,TGTGCCAGCAGCCGGAGGACCGGGGAGCTGTTTTTT,CASSRRTGELFF
-,TRBV23-1,-,TRBJ2-2,TGCGCCAGCAGTCAATCCGAGCAGCAGGGTACCGGGGAGCTGTTTTTT,CASSQSEQQGTGELFF
-,TRBV15,TRBD1,TRBJ1-3,TGTGCCACCAGCAGAGAGGGGACAGGGTTTGGAAACACCATATATTTT,CATSREGTGFGNTIYF
-,TRBV15,TRBD2,TRBJ2-7,TGTGCCACCAGCAGACCAGACTCGGGGGGGTACGAGCAGTACTTC,CATSRPDSGGYEQYF
-,TRBV12-3/TRBV12-4,TRBD1,TRBJ2-1,TGTGCCAGCAGTCTCAGGGGGCAAGGTGAGCAGTTCTTC,CASSLRGQGEQFF
few,TRBV7-9,-,TRBJ2-2,TGTGCCAGCAGCTTTATTGGCCGGAGTAACACCGGGGAGCTGTTTTTT,CASSFIGRSNTGELFF
-,TRBV11-2,-,TRBJ2-7,TGTGCCAGCAGCTTAGTTCGGCGGACAGCAAACTTC,CASSLVRRTANF
-,TRBV4-3,-,TRBJ1-1,TGCGCCAGCAGCCAAGAATTGTATGACGGGGCTTTCTTT,CASSQELYDGAFF
-,TRBV7-3,-,TRBJ2-3,TGTGCCAGCAGCTTATCCGGGGGAATCACAGATACGCAGTATTTT,CASSLSGGITDTQYF
few,TRBV10-3,-,TRBJ2-7,TGTGCCATCAGTGAGTCTGGAGCGAAATCCTACGAGCAGTACTTC,CAISESGAKSYEQYF
-,TRBV5-6,-,TRBJ2-3,TGTGCCAGCAGCTTGATACGAACTGTCACAGATACGCAGTATTTT,CASSLIRTVTDTQYF
-,TRBV7-6,-,TRBJ1-5,TGTGCCAGCAGCTTAGGTGGCGGGGGCAGGGGAGATCAGCCCCAGCATTTT,CASSLGGGGRGDQPQHF
-,TRBV7-2,-,TRBJ2-7,TGTGCCAGCAGCCGAGGGACTGTTAGCGAGCAGTACTTC,CASSRGTVSEQYF
-,TRBV28,-,TRBJ1-2,TGTGCCAGCCACACAGCTAACTATGGCTACACCTTC,CASHTANYGYTF
-,TRBV5-1,TRBD1,TRBJ1-5,TGCGCCAGCAGCTCGGGGACAGGGGTAGGCCAGCCCCAGCATTTT,CASSSGTGVGQPQHF
-,TRBV6-1,TRBD1,TRBJ2-7,TGTGCCAGCAGTGAAATTGGCACAGGGGCCACCTACGAGCAGTACTTC,CASSEIGTGATYEQYF
-,TRBV5-1,TRBD2,TRBJ2-5,TGCGCCAGCAGCTTGGAGGGACTACGGACGGGGGCCCAGTACTTC,CASSLEGLRTGAQYF
few,TRBV29-1,TRBD1,TRBJ1-5,TGCAGCGTTTCCAACACAGGGGGCAGCGGGCAGCCCCAGCATTTT,CSVSNTGGSGQPQHF
-,TRBV9,-,TRBJ1-5,TGTGCCAGCAGCGTAGGTATAGGCAATCAGCCCCAGCATTTT,CASSVGIGNQPQHF
-,TRBV20-1,TRBD2,TRBJ2-1,TGCAGTGCTAGTGGTAGCGGGTGGAATGAGCAGTTCTTC,CSASGSGWNEQFF
once,TRBV19,TRBD1,TRBJ1-1,TGTGCCAGTAGTATTTTCGGGACAGCGAACACTGAAGCTTTCTTT,CASSIFGTANTEAFF
once,TRBV5-4,TRBD2,TRBJ2-1,TGTACCAGCATGCCGGGACTAGCGTCACTCAATGAGCAGTTCTTC,CTSMPGLASLNEQFF
few,TRBV11-2,-,TRBJ2-1,TGTGCCAGCACTAGCCTGAGCTCCTACAATGAGCAGTTCTTC,CASTSLSSYNEQFF
-,TRBV19,TRBD2,TRBJ2-3,TGTGCCAGTAGTATTTTCGTGGCTAGCGGGGTTGATACGCAGTATTTT,CASSIFVASGVDTQYF
-,TRBV3-1/TRBV3-2,-,TRBJ1-2,TGTGCCAGCAGCCGAGGGGGATTGGGCTATGGCTACACCTTC,CASSRGGLGYGYTF
-,TRBV25-1,TRBD2,TRBJ2-5,TGTGCCAGCAGTGATCGGAGGACTAGAAGCCAAGAGACCCAGTACTTC,CASSDRRTRSQETQYF
-,TRBV5-4,TRBD2,TRBJ2-3,TGTGCCAGCAGCCGCAGGACTAGCGGCACAGATACGCAGTATTTT,CASSRRTSGTDTQYF
-,TRBV6-5,-,TRBJ1-1,TGTGCCAGCGGAACCACAAGGGAGGCTTTCTTT,CASGTTREAFF
-,TRBV5-6,-,TRBJ2-7,TGTGCCAGCAGCTGGAGGGACGGTTCCTACGAGCAGTACTTC,CASSWRDGSYEQYF
-,TRBV18,-,TRBJ1-2,TGTGCCAGCTCCCGTAACCCGGGGACAAGGAAAAACTATGGCTACACCTTC,CASSRNPGTRKNYGYTF
once,TRBV18,-,TRBJ2-3,TGTGCCAGCTCACCGGACAGCCAAGGCCCGGATACGCAGTGTTTT,CASSPDSQGPDTQCF
once,TRBV3-1/TRBV3-2,-,TRBJ1-6,TGTGCCAGCAGCCAACAGAAGGTTGGGGGGAATTCACCCCTCCACTTT,CASSQQKVGGNSPLHF